In its sample, the clone carrying this T cell receptor (beta chain) was seen a few times. The antigen remains unidentified. This sample was taken from a study of beta chain features in type 1 diabetes. Blood was collected once per donor into heparin, averaging about 100 mL. The authors obtained over 95% purity in all sorted populations. Study-wide results and limits: PCR could preferentially amplify shorter templates, alike in patients and controls. Researchers report that Type 1 diabetes patients had moderately but significantly shorter TCRB CDR3s across all four CD4+ subsets.

The germline V gene encodes CDR1 SGHRS and CDR2 YFSETQ. There are 20 residues in the CDR3. Trimming stripped 0 bases from V and 0 bases from J, with 23 bases between. Expressed TCRB transcripts were sequenced because the isolated RNA had all been reverse transcribed beforehand. Read counts averaged approximately 3.5 million for samples of naive, central memory and regulatory T cells. The data were produced by immunoSEQ multiplex PCR, yet TCRdb's version contains in-frame clones alone and is incomplete. The sample has about 280,000 clones, approximately 16% seen once. The sample consisted of naive CD4+ T cells from blood. The receptor was derived from a young man with type 1 diabetes. This chain joins TRBV5-1 and TRBJ2-3; D is undetermined. The CDR3 region has the DNA TGCGCCAGCAGCTTGGAAGGTCAACGATTATTCGAGGCTAGCACAGATACGCAGTATTTT. It yields the protein CASSLEGQRLFEASTDTQYF.